The 22 T cell receptor beta chains in this list originate from one sample, sequenced in a study of shared clonotypes between healthy human individuals. Naive CD8 cells lacked CD45RO, underwent positive selection for CCR7 and left out terminally differentiated effector memory CD45RA+ cells. Here immunoSEQ multiplex PCR was the method, and the copy in TCRdb shows in-frame clones only, minus some. The sample holds approximately 810,000 clones, 80% to 95% seen once. Specimen: naive CD8+ T cells sorted from blood. All receptors come from a man younger than 45 in good health.

The V gene is TRBV28, the J gene TRBJ2-7; D is uncertain. CDR1 MDHEN and CDR2 SYDVKM come from the germline V gene. V was cut by 3 bases and J by 0 bases, with 6 bases left in between. This CDR3 region has 13 residues. The CDR3 here is CASSLMDSYEQYF. CDR3 DNA: TGTGCCAGCAGTTTGATGGACTCCTACGAGCAGTACTTC.

This clone has a single count. The chain employs TRBV2 and TRBJ2-3; TRBD2 matches at 11 bases. The CDR3 extends over 12 amino acids. Germline V lookup: CDR1 SNHLY, CDR2 FYNNEI. V shed 7 bases, J shed 14 bases, and the junction held 8 bases outside the gene matches. Here the CDR3 reads CASIPGLAAGYF. The CDR3 DNA reads as TGTGCCAGCATTCCGGGACTAGCGGCAGGGTATTTT.

The rearrangement uses TRBV5-1 and TRBJ1-1, with no clear D. V lost 2 bases and J lost 5, with 16 bases in between. Looked up from germline, CDR1 is SGHRS and CDR2 is YFSETQ. The CDR3 is made up of 15 amino acids. The CDR3 nucleotides read TGCGCCAGCAGCTTAAGATTTTCGGGTAAGACTGAAGCTTTCTTT. It encodes CASSLRFSGKTEAFF.

This clone was detected once. This rearrangement joins TRBV27 to TRBJ2-1; TRBD2 aligns across 7 bases. The germline V gene has CDR1 MNHEY and CDR2 SMNVEV (reference sequence). V dropped 2 bases and J dropped 6; count of bases not matched to a gene: 1. The CDR3 spans 13 residues. The DNA for the CDR3 is TGTGCCAGCAGTTTACCTAGCGGCAATGAGCAGTTCTTC. Amino acids: CASSLPSGNEQFF.

J is TRBJ2-7 and V is TRBV11-2, with 11 bases identical to TRBD2. CDR3 length: 20 amino acids. The ends lost 0 bases at V and 3 bases at J; junction bases unmatched: 16. The germline gives CDR1 SGHAT, CDR2 FQNNGV. The CDR3 loop reads CASSLDSRGLAVSPFYEQYF. For the CDR3, the DNA is TGTGCCAGCAGCTTAGATTCGCGGGGACTAGCGGTATCGCCCTTCTACGAGCAGTACTTC.

The V gene is TRBV27, the J gene TRBJ2-7; the match to TRBD2 covers 8 bases. The CDR3 runs to 15 residues. Per germline, CDR1 MNHEY and CDR2 SMNVEV (reference sequence). J lost 4 bases, V lost 6 bases, and 11 bases had no gene match. CDR3 in amino acids: CASRLTLAGRYEQYF. The DNA of the CDR3 is TGTGCCAGCAGGCTCACGCTAGCGGGTCGGTACGAGCAGTACTTC.

J is TRBJ2-7 and V is TRBV9; possibly TRBD2 for D (7 bases). The CDR3 is 12 residues long. Looked up from germline, CDR1 is SGDLS and CDR2 is YYNGEE. V shed 4 bases and J shed 9 bases, with 14 bases lying between them. The CDR3 DNA reads TGTGCCAGCAGCCCGAATGGGGGGGCGCAGTACTTC. Its protein is CASSPNGGAQYF.

This chain joins TRBV19 and TRBJ2-1; 10 bases match TRBD2. CDR1 is LNHDA, CDR2 SQIVND, per germline (reference sequence). The CDR3 extends over 16 amino acids. With V trimmed by 6 bases and J by 4 bases, 9 bases remained unmatched. The CDR3 region is CASSKLTSGLYNEQFF. The DNA for the CDR3 is TGTGCCAGTAGCAAATTGACTAGCGGGCTATACAATGAGCAGTTCTTC.

The V gene is TRBV4-3, the J gene TRBJ2-7; no reliable D call. Per germline, CDR1 LGHNA and CDR2 YSLEER. V lost 0 bases, J lost 0 bases, and 12 bases lay in between. This CDR3 spans 16 amino acids. CDR3 in amino acids: CASSQEVVADSYEQYF. CDR3 coding DNA: TGCGCCAGCAGCCAAGAAGTCGTCGCTGACTCCTACGAGCAGTACTTC.

The chain joins TRBV28 to TRBJ2-1; 7 bases align to TRBD2. The junction had 8 bases not matched to a gene; V was cut back by 6 bases and J by 3 bases. This CDR3 spans 15 amino acids. Germline V lookup: CDR1 MDHEN, CDR2 SYDVKM. The CDR3 DNA sequence: TGTGCCAGCAGGATGGCTAGCGGTTACTACAATGAGCAGTTCTTC. This sequence encodes CASRMASGYYNEQFF.

The genes are TRBV7-2 and TRBJ2-3; D may be TRBD1 or TRBD2 (5 bases each). V lost 3 bases and J lost 2, with 12 bases in between. CDR3 length equals 15 residues. Germline assignment: CDR1 SGHTA and CDR2 FQGNSA. In DNA form, the CDR3 reads TGTGCCAGCAGCTTCCTCCTGGGGACCACAGATACGCAGTATTTT. This translates into CASSFLLGTTDTQYF.

The sample holds one count of this clone. The chain uses TRBV6-1 and TRBJ1-1, with TRBD1 matching 9 bases. J was trimmed by 1 base and V by 6 bases; bases with no gene match: 6. This CDR3 is built from 15 residues. Germline V gene data show CDR1 as MNHNS and CDR2 as SASEGT. CDR3 protein: CASRPPGQGNTEAFF. The DNA for the CDR3 is TGTGCCAGCAGACCACCGGGACAGGGGAACACTGAAGCTTTCTTT.

This rearrangement joins TRBV5-4 to TRBJ2-1; D not resolved. V lost 0 bases to trimming and J lost 10 bases, with 5 bases between them. The CDR3 contains 11 residues. Germline V gives CDR1 SGHNT, CDR2 YYREEE (reference sequence). The CDR3 is CASSLAAEQFF. The CDR3 coding sequence is TGTGCCAGCAGCTTGGCGGCGGAGCAGTTCTTC. Full variable domain (rest looked up from reference TRBV5-4 and TRBJ2-1): ETGVTQSPTHLIKTRGQQVTLRCSSQSGHNTVSWYQQALGQGPQFIFQYYREEENGRGNFPPRFSGLQFPNYSSELNVNALELDDSALYLCASSLAAEQFFGPGTRLTVL.

CDR3 residues: CASSQPGQKYNEQFF. DNA for the CDR3: TGTGCCAGCAGCCAACCGGGACAGAAATACAATGAGCAGTTCTTC. The rearrangement uses TRBV7-9 and TRBJ2-1; 7 bases align to TRBD1. Germline trimming cut 5 bases from V and 4 bases from J; bases unmatched to any gene: 8. The V gene's germline CDR1 is SEHNR and CDR2 FQNEAQ (reference sequence). There are 15 residues in the CDR3.

The chain employs TRBV9 and TRBJ2-3; tentative D call: TRBD2 (5 bases). This CDR3 comprises 17 residues. CDR1 SGDLS and CDR2 YYNGEE come from the germline V gene. Trimming took off 3 bases at V and 3 bases at J, with 20 bases between the two ends. This CDR3 reads CASSDTSPGTVTDTQYF. The CDR3 nucleotides read TGTGCCAGCAGCGATACTTCCCCGGGAACAGTTACAGATACGCAGTATTTT.

This clone appeared a few times. The identical CDR3 is also encoded by other nucleotide sequences in the sample. This chain joins TRBV5-1 and TRBJ2-7; 7 bases are a match to TRBD1. The J segment lost 0 bases and the V segment lost 2 bases, leaving 2 bases of the junction unmatched. CDR3 size: 14 residues. Germline V gene lookup returns CDR1 SGHRS and CDR2 YFSETQ. As DNA, the CDR3 is TGCGCCAGCAGCTTAGGGACAGACTCCTACGAGCAGTACTTC. Protein sequence: CASSLGTDSYEQYF.

This rearrangement joins TRBV27 to TRBJ2-1; 9 bases fit TRBD1. The CDR3 consists of 15 residues. Trimming removed 4 bases from V and 5 bases from J; junction bases left unmatched: 6. Germline CDR1 is MNHEY and CDR2 is SMNVEV (reference sequence). This chain's CDR3 is CASSSGTGYDNEQFF. The DNA of the CDR3 is TGTGCCAGCAGTTCGGGGACAGGGTACGACAATGAGCAGTTCTTC.

The J gene is TRBJ2-7, the V gene TRBV13; 7 nucleotides line up with TRBD1. This CDR3 is 13 amino acids long. Losses at the gene ends were 6 bases for V and 3 bases for J; bases not matched to a gene: 5. Germline CDR1 is PRHDT and CDR2 is FYEKMQ (reference sequence). The CDR3 reads CASSYGQDYEQYF. The CDR3 DNA sequence: TGTGCCAGCAGTTACGGACAGGACTACGAGCAGTACTTC.

This rearrangement joins TRBV28 to TRBJ2-2, with a tentative D call TRBD1 (6 bases). Germline-derived CDR1 and CDR2 are MDHEN and SYDVKM. V gave up 3 bases and J gave up 6 bases, with 14 bases separating them. This CDR3 spans 15 amino acids. CDR3 sequence: CASSFTQGVSGELFF. The CDR3, as DNA: TGTGCCAGCAGTTTTACACAGGGCGTATCCGGGGAGCTGTTTTTT.

The J gene is TRBJ2-5, the V gene TRBV7-9; D is possibly TRBD1 (5 bases). V lost 6 bases to trimming and J lost 2 bases, with 13 bases between them. CDR1 is SEHNR, CDR2 FQNEAQ, per germline (reference sequence). CDR3 length equals 14 residues. CDR3 nucleotide sequence: TGTGCCAGCAGGAATAGACAGCATCAAGAGACCCAGTACTTC. This sequence encodes CASRNRQHQETQYF.

The rearrangement uses TRBV27 and TRBJ2-1; D is unclear. With 0 bases removed from V and 4 bases from J, the gap between germline ends came to 10 bases. Germline loops: CDR1 MNHEY, CDR2 SMNVEV (reference sequence). The CDR3 loop spans 15 amino acids. This CDR3 reads CASSLSSTAYNEQFF. The CDR3 nucleotides are TGTGCCAGCAGTTTATCTAGTACAGCATACAATGAGCAGTTCTTC.

V gene TRBV7-9 combines with J gene TRBJ2-1, with TRBD1 identical over 10 bases. Germline V gene sequence: CDR1 SEHNR, CDR2 FQNEAQ (reference sequence). V trimming: 5 bases; J trimming: 8 bases; junction bases outside the gene matches: 12. The CDR3 spans 16 residues. The CDR3: CASSPGTGVNVYEQFF. CDR3 DNA sequence: TGTGCCAGCAGCCCGGGGACAGGGGTTAATGTCTATGAGCAGTTCTTC.